This TCR beta chain was recovered during a study of tumor-infiltrating lymphocytes in primary liver carcinoma. Study-wide findings and caveats: Tumors had a top-250-clone fraction that was significantly higher than blood (p = 0.039).

Starting from approximately 470 ng of total RNA, TCR beta cDNA was produced with a primer in the constant region. Investigators got TCR beta libraries out of three nested multiplex PCR rounds, done with slightly modified ARM-PCR. For approximately 9 cycles apiece, the opening two PCR rounds ran with TRBV1-TRBV30 forward primers and a C-beta reverse primer. TCRdb independently ran MiXCR on the multiplex PCR reads; one entry per CDR3 protein. The profile shows about 190,000 distinct CDR3 sequences, around four fifths of them singletons. As for this clonotype: The antigen is unknown. The junction shows a germline mismatch at one end, possibly a read error.

Investigators took RNA and DNA out together from about 19-30 mg of unsorted bulk tissue. The germline V gene encodes CDR1 SGHAT and CDR2 FQNNGV. The CDR3 is made up of 15 amino acids. The specimen sequenced was tumor tissue from primary liver carcinoma. The sequence came from a man between 40 and 49 years old with primary liver carcinoma and hepatitis B virus infection. The chain has TRBV11-2 and TRBJ2-5; tentatively, D is TRBD2 (5 bases). In DNA form, the CDR3 reads TGTGCCAGCAGCTTAAACCCCCATGACGGGGAGACCCGGTACTTT. It yields the protein CASSLNPHDGETRYF. Together with reference TRBV11-2 and TRBJ2-5, the CDR3 gives the full variable domain: EAGVAQSPRYKIIEKRQSVAFWCNPISGHATLYWYQQILGQGPKLLIQFQNNGVVDDSQLPKDRFSAERLKGVDSTLKIQPAKLEDSAVYLCASSLNPHDGETRYFGPGTRLLVL.